The rows below give T cell receptor beta chains drawn from one sample of a study of metastatic and nonmetastatic thyroid tumors. With MiXCR, TCRdb called clones anew from the PCR reads. The sample consists of some 41,000 clones, 28% of them appearing once. The sample taken for sequencing was blood. These receptors were obtained from a male donor with papillary thyroid cancer or a benign thyroid nodule (not recorded which). Some clones in this sample may be carry-over from other donors' samples. Both conserved end residues are part of each CDR3. D genes are given only for firm matches. Clone size, where shown, is once, few, many, or a class for clones that have expanded.

size	V	D	J	CDR3	DNA
many	TRBV4-1	TRBD2	TRBJ2-3	CASSQALRRGGITDTQYF	TGCGCCAGCAGCCAAGCCTTAAGGAGGGGAGGGATAACAGATACGCAGTATTTT
few	TRBV6-1	.	TRBJ2-6	CASSPQISGANVLTF	TGTGCCAGCAGTCCACAGATCTCTGGGGCCAACGTCCTGACTTTC
medium-sized	TRBV19	.	TRBJ2-7	CASSPEYITYEQYF	TGTGCCAGTAGCCCTGAGTACATAACCTACGAGCAGTACTTC
many	TRBV7-9	TRBD2	TRBJ2-1	CASSFSGREWDEQFF	TGTGCCAGCAGCTTTAGCGGGAGAGAGTGGGATGAGCAGTTCTTC
few	TRBV28	TRBD1	TRBJ1-2	CASTSTGTVYFYTF	TGTGCCAGCACTTCCACCGGGACAGTCTATTTCTACACCTTC
.	TRBV7-3	.	TRBJ2-3	CASSTQCTYTQYF	TGTGCCAGCAGCACACAGTGTACATATACGCAGTATTTT
many	TRBV6-5	.	TRBJ2-4	CASSYSPAEGNIQYF	TGTGCCAGCAGTTACTCTCCGGCGGAGGGGAACATTCAGTACTTC
many	TRBV30	.	TRBJ2-1	CAWDISYNEQFF	TGTGCCTGGGATATCTCCTACAATGAGCAGTTCTTC
.	TRBV7-8	.	TRBJ1-2	CASSLAEEVKGYTF	TGTGCCAGCAGCTTAGCCGAAGAGGTGAAGGGCTACACCTTC
.	TRBV11-2	TRBD1	TRBJ1-1	CASSLGGTGNTEAFF	TGTGCCAGCAGCCTAGGAGGGACAGGGAACACTGAAGCTTTCTTT
.	TRBV5-8	.	TRBJ1-6	CASSRLAGNGSPLHF	TGTGCCAGCAGCCGCCTAGCCGGGAACGGATCACCCCTCCACTTT
.	TRBV9	.	TRBJ2-1	CASSVYSVQAPNEQFF	TGTGCCAGCAGCGTATATTCGGTACAGGCACCCAATGAGCAGTTCTTC
many	TRBV2	TRBD2	TRBJ2-7	CANLAEVSGSVNYEQYF	TGTGCCAACCTGGCCGAGGTCAGCGGGAGCGTTAACTACGAGCAGTACTTC
medium-sized	TRBV28	.	TRBJ1-2	CASSPKKKLFWTPVGYGYTF	TGTGCCAGCAGTCCGAAAAAGAAGTTGTTTTGGACGCCGGTGGGCTATGGCTACACCTTC
.	TRBV4-2	.	TRBJ1-3	CASGGEAGNTIYF	TGTGCCAGCGGGGGTGAGGCTGGAAACACCATATATTTT
few	TRBV20-1	.	TRBJ2-7	CSARYRSYEQYF	TGCAGTGCTAGATATCGGTCCTACGAGCAGTACTTC
.	TRBV28	.	TRBJ2-1	CASSLPAADEQFF	TGTGCCAGCAGTCTTCCCGCAGCGGATGAGCAGTTCTTC
.	TRBV4-1	TRBD1	TRBJ1-6	CASSQDWTGVNSPLHF	TGCGCCAGCAGCCAAGATTGGACAGGGGTTAATTCACCCCTCCACTTT
.	TRBV5-1	TRBD2	TRBJ2-7	CASSGSGRTVGEQYF	TGCGCCAGCAGCGGCTCCGGGAGGACCGTAGGCGAGCAGTACTTC
.	TRBV3-1	.	TRBJ2-1	CASSQRHVDNEQFF	TGTGCCAGCAGCCAACGGCATGTGGACAATGAGCAGTTCTTC
many	TRBV5-1	TRBD1	TRBJ2-1	CASSPTGTDHNEQFF	TGCGCCAGCAGCCCAACGGGGACAGATCACAATGAGCAGTTCTTC
.	TRBV9	TRBD2	TRBJ2-3	CASSSLAEQTADTQYF	TGTGCCAGCAGCTCCCTAGCGGAACAGACCGCAGATACGCAGTATTTT
few	TRBV19	.	TRBJ2-7	CASSGSLSSYEHYF	TGTGCCAGTAGTGGGTCTTTAAGCTCCTACGAGCATTACTTC
few	TRBV5-1	.	TRBJ2-1	CASSLEGNNEQFF	TGCGCCAGCAGCTTGGAGGGGAACAATGAGCAGTTCTTC
few	TRBV2	.	TRBJ2-7	CASSHFGAPLIEQYF	TGTGCCAGCAGCCATTTTGGGGCGCCCCTGATTGAGCAGTACTTC
many	TRBV7-2	.	TRBJ2-5	CASSPLGETQYF	TGTGCCAGCAGCCCCCTTGGAGAGACCCAGTACTTC
.	TRBV12-3/TRBV12-4	.	TRBJ2-5	CASTTTRTSAKTQYF	TGTGCCAGCACCACCACTAGGACCAGCGCGAAGACCCAGTACTTC
many	TRBV19	.	TRBJ1-1	CASNQQPNTEAFF	TGTGCCAGTAATCAGCAGCCGAACACTGAAGCTTTCTTT
.	TRBV3-1	.	TRBJ2-7	CASSTQDSDYEQYF	TGTGCCAGCAGCACCCAGGACAGTGACTACGAGCAGTACTTC
.	TRBV2	TRBD2	TRBJ2-2	CASSALAGVTGELFF	TGTGCCAGCAGTGCACTAGCGGGAGTGACCGGGGAGCTGTTTTTT
many	TRBV7-9	.	TRBJ2-1	CASSLGRNEQFF	TGTGCCAGCAGCTTAGGAAGAAATGAGCAGTTCTTC
many	TRBV18	.	TRBJ1-1	CASSPDTATEAFF	TGTGCCAGCTCACCAGATACAGCCACTGAAGCTTTCTTT
.	TRBV11-2	TRBD1	TRBJ2-3	CASSPTGGTDTQYF	TGTGCCAGCAGCCCGACAGGGGGGACAGATACGCAGTATTTT
.	TRBV30	.	TRBJ1-1	CAWGGSEAFF	TGTGCCTGGGGTGGATCTGAAGCTTTCTTT
few	TRBV4-1	TRBD1	TRBJ2-4	CASSNQVGTVNPKNIQYF	TGCGCCAGCAGCAACCAAGTCGGGACAGTAAACCCCAAAAACATTCAGTACTTC
many	TRBV7-2	.	TRBJ1-4	CASHMGYTNEKLFF	TGTGCCAGCCATATGGGTTATACTAATGAAAAACTGTTTTTT
.	TRBV7-9	.	TRBJ1-4	CASSLGSGKRPNEKLFF	TGTGCCAGCAGCTTAGGGTCAGGAAAGAGACCTAATGAAAAACTGTTTTTT
few	TRBV19	.	TRBJ2-1	CASIRDRVGNEQFF	TGTGCCAGTATCCGGGATAGGGTTGGGAATGAGCAGTTCTTC
many	TRBV28	.	TRBJ1-2	CASSPYGGSYGYTF	TGTGCCAGCAGTCCTTACGGGGGGAGCTATGGCTACACCTTC
many	TRBV19	TRBD1	TRBJ1-5	CASSLSGQLDQPQHF	TGTGCCAGTAGCCTGTCGGGACAGTTAGATCAGCCCCAGCATTTT
few	TRBV5-1	.	TRBJ1-5	CASSGWAAQNQPQHF	TGCGCCAGCAGCGGGTGGGCAGCACAGAATCAGCCCCAGCATTTT